The T cell receptor (beta chain) under discussion was sequenced for a study of CD8 T cells in Susac syndrome. For the study at large: Blood was drawn from patients with Susac syndrome. At that point, they were therapy-naive, on corticosteroids, or on intravenous immunoglobulin alone.

Regarding this clonotype: Its antigen is unknown.

Random hexamers were used to reverse transcribe about 0.5 to 1 ug of RNA. An immunoSEQ multiplex PCR amplified TCR beta CDR3 over 54 Vbeta and 13 Jbeta. TCRdb called the immunoSEQ multiplex PCR reads again in MiXCR, with one record for every CDR3 protein. The data show some 130,000 distinct CDR3 sequences, with over 90% seen just once and approximately 0.18% held by the top ten. General study points: TCR sequencing and HLA analysis covered a relatively small number of individuals.

Negative isolation was used for CD8+ and CD4+ T cells and FACS enrichment for TEMRA cells. The length of the CDR3 is 14 residues. The V end lost 5 bases, the J end lost 1 base, and 11 bases lay between the germline ends. The germline V gene has CDR1 SEHNR and CDR2 FQNEAQ (reference sequence). Sample: CD8+ T cells from PBMCs. This chain joins TRBV7-9 and TRBJ2-5; weak D call: TRBD1 (6 bases). This TCR was recovered from a human donor with Susac syndrome. The CDR3 sequence: CASSQRTVQETQYF. The CDR3 nucleotides are TGTGCCAGCAGCCAACGGACAGTCCAAGAGACCCAGTACTTC.